Sequencing of this T cell receptor beta chain was carried out in a study of OX40 agonist ivuxolimab in advanced cancers. Findings and caveats of the study: Both CD4+ and CD8+ T cell populations in blood had undergone clonal expansion by week 6 at 0.1 to 3.0 mg/kg. More expanded clones were seen, on average, in CD8+ T cells than in CD4+. Some patients who did not respond also had low normalized T-cell clonal expansion. At 0.1-3.0 mg/kg, partial responders had clonal expansion among the lowest observed.

As for this clone: What it recognizes is unknown.

Germline-derived CDR1 and CDR2 are MNHNS and SASEGT. CDR3 length: 15 amino acids. V gave up 5 bases and J gave up 4 bases; unmatched junction bases: 7. Sequencing used immunoSEQ multiplex PCR; TCRdb keeps in-frame clones, though not all of them. The sample consists of tens of thousands of clones, approximately 83% of them appearing once. The TCR comes from an adult with an advanced solid tumor such as melanoma, head and neck, liver or kidney cancer. Sequenced material: CD4+ or CD8+ T cells sorted from blood, taken in a trial of the OX40 agonist ivuxolimab. This chain uses TRBV6-1 with TRBJ1-5; 8 bases fit TRBD1. The chain's CDR3 is CASSSQGAQNQPQHF. In nucleotides, the CDR3 is TGTGCCAGCAGTTCTCAGGGGGCACAAAATCAGCCCCAGCATTTT.